This is a list of T cell receptor beta chains from one sample in a study of blood T cell repertoires in COVID-19. The table came from immunoSEQ multiplex PCR; TCRdb's copy has only in-frame clones and leaves some out. The table lists 200,000 to 250,000 clones, 83% of them singletons. What was sequenced was PBMCs or T cells enriched from blood (not recorded which). The receptors originated from a woman in her 50s who had been exposed to COVID-19. CDR3s include the opening cysteine and the closing phenylalanine or tryptophan. Fields, in order: V gene, J gene, D gene, clone size, CDR3 DNA, CDR3 protein. The D gene is left open where the match is weak. Some rows mark clone size as missing; the rest say once, few, many or name a class of expanded clone.

v_gene: TRBV5-4
j_gene: TRBJ1-1
d_gene: -
abundance: -
CDR3nt: TGTGCCAGCAGCTTACAGGGCACTGAAGCTTTCTTT
CDR3aa: CASSLQGTEAFF

v_gene: TRBV5-1
j_gene: TRBJ1-3
d_gene: -
abundance: -
CDR3nt: TGCGCCAGCAGCATAGATCTCGGCTCTGGAAACACCATATATTTT
CDR3aa: CASSIDLGSGNTIYF

v_gene: TRBV11-1
j_gene: TRBJ2-3
d_gene: TRBD1
abundance: -
CDR3nt: TGTGCCAGCAGCGTTCGGACAGGGGAGTGGAAAGATACGCAGTATTTT
CDR3aa: CASSVRTGEWKDTQYF

v_gene: TRBV3-1/TRBV3-2
j_gene: TRBJ2-1
d_gene: TRBD1
abundance: -
CDR3nt: TGTGCCAGCAGCCAAGGGCGACAGGGGGGGAATGAGCAGTTCTTC
CDR3aa: CASSQGRQGGNEQFF

v_gene: TRBV12-3/TRBV12-4
j_gene: TRBJ2-2
d_gene: -
abundance: -
CDR3nt: TGTGCCAGCAGTCCGACATTGACCGGGGAGCTGTTTTTT
CDR3aa: CASSPTLTGELFF

v_gene: TRBV10-1
j_gene: TRBJ1-1
d_gene: -
abundance: -
CDR3nt: TGCGCCAGCAGTGACCCCGGCGGAGAAGCTTTCTTT
CDR3aa: CASSDPGGEAFF

v_gene: TRBV11-2
j_gene: TRBJ1-1
d_gene: -
abundance: few
CDR3nt: TGTGCCAGCAGCCCCATGGGCGCCAGGGACACTGAAGCTTTCTTT
CDR3aa: CASSPMGARDTEAFF

v_gene: TRBV18
j_gene: TRBJ1-5
d_gene: -
abundance: once
CDR3nt: TGTGCCAGCTCATCTCGGGACAACCGGCAGCCCCAGCATTTT
CDR3aa: CASSSRDNRQPQHF

v_gene: TRBV14
j_gene: TRBJ2-2
d_gene: -
abundance: -
CDR3nt: TGTGCCAGCAGCCAAGATCGGACTATCGCGAACACCGGGGAGCTGTTTTTT
CDR3aa: CASSQDRTIANTGELFF

v_gene: TRBV2
j_gene: TRBJ1-2
d_gene: -
abundance: -
CDR3nt: TGTGCCAGCAGGGTAGCGACCTACGGCTACACCTTC
CDR3aa: CASRVATYGYTF

v_gene: TRBV9
j_gene: TRBJ1-4
d_gene: -
abundance: once
CDR3nt: TGTGCCAGCAGCATCGGACAGAGTAATGAAAAACTGTTTTTT
CDR3aa: CASSIGQSNEKLFF

v_gene: TRBV5-1
j_gene: TRBJ2-3
d_gene: TRBD2
abundance: -
CDR3nt: TGCGCCAGCAGCTTGGGGACTAGGGGTGATACGCAGTATTTT
CDR3aa: CASSLGTRGDTQYF

v_gene: TRBV2
j_gene: TRBJ1-5
d_gene: -
abundance: -
CDR3nt: TGTGCCAGCAGTAGAAGCGGGGCGTGGGGCAATCAGCCCCAGCATTTT
CDR3aa: CASSRSGAWGNQPQHF

v_gene: TRBV6-5
j_gene: TRBJ1-6
d_gene: -
abundance: few
CDR3nt: TGTGCCAGCATCCAAGGGGCTTATAATTCACCCCTCCACTTT
CDR3aa: CASIQGAYNSPLHF

v_gene: TRBV18
j_gene: TRBJ1-1
d_gene: TRBD1
abundance: -
CDR3nt: TGTGCCAGCTCACCTTCAGACAGGGCCCTGAACACTGAAGCTTTCTTT
CDR3aa: CASSPSDRALNTEAFF

v_gene: TRBV19
j_gene: TRBJ1-1
d_gene: TRBD1
abundance: -
CDR3nt: TGTGCCAGTAGTAGGGACAGGGAAGGACTCGCTGAAGCTTTCTTT
CDR3aa: CASSRDREGLAEAFF

v_gene: TRBV3-1/TRBV3-2
j_gene: TRBJ2-5
d_gene: TRBD2
abundance: -
CDR3nt: TGTGCCAGCAGTCAAATAGCGGGGCAAGAGACCCAGTACTTC
CDR3aa: CASSQIAGQETQYF

v_gene: TRBV20-1
j_gene: TRBJ1-2
d_gene: -
abundance: -
CDR3nt: TGCAGTGCTAGTGAGGGTGACAGCTATGGCTACACCTTC
CDR3aa: CSASEGDSYGYTF

v_gene: TRBV5-4
j_gene: TRBJ1-6
d_gene: -
abundance: -
CDR3nt: TGTGCCAACCCCTCAGGCCGTAATTCACCCCTCCACTTT
CDR3aa: CANPSGRNSPLHF

v_gene: TRBV28
j_gene: TRBJ1-1
d_gene: -
abundance: -
CDR3nt: TGTGCCAGCAGTCCCGGACAGCGACACACTGAAGCTTTCTTT
CDR3aa: CASSPGQRHTEAFF

v_gene: TRBV6-5
j_gene: TRBJ2-1
d_gene: TRBD2
abundance: once
CDR3nt: TGTGCCAGCAGTTACCTTAGCGGGGGGGCGGGTAATGAGCAGTTCTTC
CDR3aa: CASSYLSGGAGNEQFF

v_gene: TRBV6-5
j_gene: TRBJ1-1
d_gene: -
abundance: -
CDR3nt: TGTGCCAGCAGGAAACTACACAGGGACACTGAAGCTTTCTTT
CDR3aa: CASRKLHRDTEAFF

v_gene: TRBV4-1
j_gene: TRBJ2-7
d_gene: -
abundance: few
CDR3nt: TGCGCCAGCAGCCAAGAAGTAGGGTCCCAGCGCCAGGGGGAGCAGTACTTC
CDR3aa: CASSQEVGSQRQGEQYF

v_gene: TRBV6-4
j_gene: TRBJ1-2
d_gene: -
abundance: -
CDR3nt: TGTGCCAGCAGTGTGGTTAGTGATGGCTACACCTTC
CDR3aa: CASSVVSDGYTF

v_gene: TRBV7-2
j_gene: TRBJ2-3
d_gene: -
abundance: -
CDR3nt: TGTGCCAGCAGCTTAGGGGCCTCGAATACGCAGTATTTT
CDR3aa: CASSLGASNTQYF

v_gene: TRBV10-3
j_gene: TRBJ1-1
d_gene: -
abundance: -
CDR3nt: TGTGCCATCAGTGGTTCCACAGGGAACACTGAAGCTTTCTTT
CDR3aa: CAISGSTGNTEAFF

v_gene: TRBV5-6
j_gene: TRBJ1-5
d_gene: TRBD1
abundance: -
CDR3nt: TGTGCCAGCAGCTTGGCCGTGACAGGGGCGAATAAGATTCAGCCCCAGCATTTT
CDR3aa: CASSLAVTGANKIQPQHF

v_gene: TRBV11-2
j_gene: TRBJ1-2
d_gene: TRBD1
abundance: -
CDR3nt: TGTGCCAGCAGCTTTTTTCTCCGAGACAGGGAGAATGGCTACACCTTC
CDR3aa: CASSFFLRDRENGYTF